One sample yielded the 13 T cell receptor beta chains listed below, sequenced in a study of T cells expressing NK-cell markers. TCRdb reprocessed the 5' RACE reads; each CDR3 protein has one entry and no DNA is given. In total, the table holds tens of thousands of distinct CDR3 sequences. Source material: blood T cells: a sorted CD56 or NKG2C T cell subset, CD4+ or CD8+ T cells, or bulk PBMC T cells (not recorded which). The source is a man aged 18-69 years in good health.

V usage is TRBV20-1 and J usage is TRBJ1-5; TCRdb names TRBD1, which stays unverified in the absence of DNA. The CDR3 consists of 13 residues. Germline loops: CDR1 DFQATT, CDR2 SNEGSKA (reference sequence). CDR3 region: CSARRQGGQPQHF.

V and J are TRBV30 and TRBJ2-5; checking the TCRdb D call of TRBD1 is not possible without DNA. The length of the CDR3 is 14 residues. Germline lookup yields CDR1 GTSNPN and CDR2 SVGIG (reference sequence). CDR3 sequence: CAWSAGTPSETQYF.

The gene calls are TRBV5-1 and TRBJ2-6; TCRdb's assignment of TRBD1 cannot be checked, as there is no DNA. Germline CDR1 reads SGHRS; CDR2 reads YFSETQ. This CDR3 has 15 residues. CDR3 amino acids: CASSLGGPGANVLTF. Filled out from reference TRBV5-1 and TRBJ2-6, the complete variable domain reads KAGVTQTPRYLIKTRGQQVTLSCSPISGHRSVSWYQQTPGQGLQFLFEYFSETQRNKGNFPGRFSGRQFSNSRSEMNVSTLELGDSALYLCASSLGGPGANVLTFGAGSRLTVL.

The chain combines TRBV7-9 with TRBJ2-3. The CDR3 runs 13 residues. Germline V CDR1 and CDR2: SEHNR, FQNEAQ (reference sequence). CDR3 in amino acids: CASSFKGPDTQYF. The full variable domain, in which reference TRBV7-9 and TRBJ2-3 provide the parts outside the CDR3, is DTGVSQNPRHKITKRGQNVTFRCDPISEHNRLYWYRQTLGQGPEFLTYFQNEAQLEKSRLLSDRFSAERPKGSFSTLEIQRTEQGDSAMYLCASSFKGPDTQYFGPGTRLTVL.

The CDR3 loop reads CASSVAVERGANVLTF. The chain couples TRBV9 to TRBJ2-6. CDR1 and CDR2 from the germline V gene are SGDLS and YYNGEE. The CDR3 is made up of 16 amino acids.

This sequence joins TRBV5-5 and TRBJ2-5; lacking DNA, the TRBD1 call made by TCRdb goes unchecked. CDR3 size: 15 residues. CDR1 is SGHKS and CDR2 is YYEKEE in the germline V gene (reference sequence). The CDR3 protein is CASSLGQGRWETQYF.

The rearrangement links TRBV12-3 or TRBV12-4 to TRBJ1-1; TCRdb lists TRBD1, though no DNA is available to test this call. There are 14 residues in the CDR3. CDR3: CASSFATGSTEAFF.

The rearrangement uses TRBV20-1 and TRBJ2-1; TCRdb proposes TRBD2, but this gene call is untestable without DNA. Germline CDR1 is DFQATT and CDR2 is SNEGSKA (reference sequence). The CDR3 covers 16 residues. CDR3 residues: CSARLLAGGSYNEQFF.

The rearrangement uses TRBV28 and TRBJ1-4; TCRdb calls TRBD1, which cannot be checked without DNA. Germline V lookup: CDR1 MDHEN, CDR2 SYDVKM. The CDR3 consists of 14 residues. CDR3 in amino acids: CASSQGEEEEKLFF.

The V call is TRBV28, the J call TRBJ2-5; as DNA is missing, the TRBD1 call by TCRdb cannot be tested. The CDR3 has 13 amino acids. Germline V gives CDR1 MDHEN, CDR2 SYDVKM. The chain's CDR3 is CASSSPGEETQYF.

The CDR3 spells CASSFSGTGGSPLHF. J is TRBJ1-6 and V is TRBV5-5; lacking DNA, the TRBD1 call made by TCRdb goes unchecked. This CDR3 region has 15 residues. Germline V CDR1 and CDR2: SGHKS, YYEKEE (reference sequence).

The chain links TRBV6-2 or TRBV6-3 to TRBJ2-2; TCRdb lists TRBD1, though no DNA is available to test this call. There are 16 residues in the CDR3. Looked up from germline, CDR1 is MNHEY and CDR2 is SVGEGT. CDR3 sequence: CASSYGGPTNTGELFF.

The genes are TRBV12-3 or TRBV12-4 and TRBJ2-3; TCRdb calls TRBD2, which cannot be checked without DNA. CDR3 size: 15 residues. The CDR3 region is CASSFARGRPDTQYF.